This TCR beta chain was found in a study of blood T cells in healthy people across ages. CDR3 size: 13 residues. With 2 bases removed from V and 11 bases from J, the gap between germline ends came to 15 bases. The study recruited healthy Caucasian donors from Russia who were aged about 6 to 90. A second 7 to 11 cycle PCR used barcoded and J-beta primers. Researchers report that a template-switch adaptor with 12 random nucleotides tagged each cDNA molecule. Individual samples furnished no less than 2.5 million CDR3-containing paired-end reads apiece. TCRdb processed the 5' RACE reads anew with MiXCR; each CDR3 protein has one entry. The sample holds roughly 680,000 distinct CDR3 sequences, 52% seen once.

The sequenced sample consisted of blood. The clonotype was recovered from a woman at least 80 years old in good health. The chain links TRBV12-3 or TRBV12-4 to TRBJ1-1; the D gene is possibly TRBD1 (6 bases). CDR3 sequence: CASSLNIQGAAFF. As DNA, the CDR3 is TGTGCCAGCAGTTTAAACATACAGGGTGCGGCTTTCTTT.